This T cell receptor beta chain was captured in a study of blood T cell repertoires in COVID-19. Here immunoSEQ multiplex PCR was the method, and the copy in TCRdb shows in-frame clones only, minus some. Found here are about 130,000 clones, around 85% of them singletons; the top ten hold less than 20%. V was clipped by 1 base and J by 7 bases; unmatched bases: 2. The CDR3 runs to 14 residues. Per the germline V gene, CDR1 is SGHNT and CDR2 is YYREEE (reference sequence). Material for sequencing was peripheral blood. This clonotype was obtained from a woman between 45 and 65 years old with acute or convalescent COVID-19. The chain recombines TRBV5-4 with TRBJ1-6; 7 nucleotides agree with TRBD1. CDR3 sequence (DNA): TGTGCCAGCAGCTTGTGGGACAGAAATTCACCCCTCCACTTT. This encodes CASSLWDRNSPLHF.